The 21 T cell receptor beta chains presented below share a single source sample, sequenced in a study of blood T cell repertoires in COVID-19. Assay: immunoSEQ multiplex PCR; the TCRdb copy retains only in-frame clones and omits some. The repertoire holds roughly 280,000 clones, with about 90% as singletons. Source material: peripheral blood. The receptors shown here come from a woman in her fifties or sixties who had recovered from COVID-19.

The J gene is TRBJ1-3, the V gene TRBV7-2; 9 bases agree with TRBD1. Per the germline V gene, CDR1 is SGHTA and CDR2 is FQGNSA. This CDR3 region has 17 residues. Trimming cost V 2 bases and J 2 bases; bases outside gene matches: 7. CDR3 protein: CASSLRSRTGAGNTIYF. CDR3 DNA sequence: TGTGCCAGCAGCTTAAGGTCCCGGACAGGGGCTGGAAACACCATATATTTT.

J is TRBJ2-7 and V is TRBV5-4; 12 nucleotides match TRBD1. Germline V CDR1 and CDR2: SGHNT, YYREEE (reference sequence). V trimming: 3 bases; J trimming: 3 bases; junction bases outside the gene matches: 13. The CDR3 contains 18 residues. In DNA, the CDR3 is TGTGCCAGCAGCTCCTCCGGGACAGGGGGCCCTTTGCGCTACGAGCAGTACTTC. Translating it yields CASSSSGTGGPLRYEQYF.

In DNA, the CDR3 is TGTGCCAGCAGCTTCCAAATGGAGACCCAGTACTTC. It specifies CASSFQMETQYF. The chain couples TRBV7-9 to TRBJ2-5; D unclear. CDR3 size: 12 residues. V dropped 3 bases and J dropped 5 bases, with 7 bases sitting between them. In germline, CDR1 is SEHNR, CDR2 FQNEAQ (reference sequence).

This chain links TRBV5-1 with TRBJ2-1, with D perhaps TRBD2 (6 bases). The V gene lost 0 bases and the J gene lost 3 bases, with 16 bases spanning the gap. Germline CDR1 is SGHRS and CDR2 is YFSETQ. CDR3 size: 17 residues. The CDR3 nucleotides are TGCGCCAGCAGCTTGGCGTTAGCGGCGTCAGGCTACAATGAGCAGTTCTTC. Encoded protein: CASSLALAASGYNEQFF.

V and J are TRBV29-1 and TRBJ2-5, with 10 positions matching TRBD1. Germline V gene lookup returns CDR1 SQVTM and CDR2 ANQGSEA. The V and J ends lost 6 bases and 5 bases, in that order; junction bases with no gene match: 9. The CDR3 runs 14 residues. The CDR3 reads CSVRGQGIGETQYF. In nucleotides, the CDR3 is TGCAGCGTACGGGGACAGGGGATCGGTGAGACCCAGTACTTC.

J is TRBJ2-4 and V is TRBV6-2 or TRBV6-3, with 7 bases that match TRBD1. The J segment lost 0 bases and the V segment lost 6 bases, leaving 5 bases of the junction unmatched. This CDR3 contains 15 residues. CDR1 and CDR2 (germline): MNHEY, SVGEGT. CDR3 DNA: TGTGCCAGCAGCGCAACAGGGGTAGCCAAAAACATTCAGTACTTC. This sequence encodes CASSATGVAKNIQYF.

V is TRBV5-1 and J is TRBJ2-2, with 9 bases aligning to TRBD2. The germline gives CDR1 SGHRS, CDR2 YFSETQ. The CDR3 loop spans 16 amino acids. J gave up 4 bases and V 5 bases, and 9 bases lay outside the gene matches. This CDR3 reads CASRGAGGIATGELFF. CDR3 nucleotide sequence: TGCGCCAGCAGGGGAGCGGGAGGAATTGCCACCGGGGAGCTGTTTTTT.

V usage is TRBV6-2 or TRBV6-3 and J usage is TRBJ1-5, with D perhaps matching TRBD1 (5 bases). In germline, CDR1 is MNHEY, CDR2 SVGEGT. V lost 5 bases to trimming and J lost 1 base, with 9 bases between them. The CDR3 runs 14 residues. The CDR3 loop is CASSPQGSNQPQHF. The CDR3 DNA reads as TGTGCCAGCAGTCCGCAGGGAAGCAATCAGCCCCAGCATTTT.

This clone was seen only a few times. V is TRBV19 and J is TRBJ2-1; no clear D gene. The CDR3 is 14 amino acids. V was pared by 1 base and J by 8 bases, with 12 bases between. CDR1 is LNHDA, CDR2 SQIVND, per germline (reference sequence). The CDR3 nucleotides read TGTGCCAGTAGTATAGGCTCGACGGCGGATGAGCAGTTCTTC. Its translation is CASSIGSTADEQFF.

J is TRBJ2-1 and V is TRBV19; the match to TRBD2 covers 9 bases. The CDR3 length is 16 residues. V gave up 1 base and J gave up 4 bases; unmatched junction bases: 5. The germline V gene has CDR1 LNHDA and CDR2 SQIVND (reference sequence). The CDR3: CASSIAGAGGYNEQFF. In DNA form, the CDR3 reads TGTGCCAGTAGTATAGCAGGGGCGGGAGGGTACAATGAGCAGTTCTTC.

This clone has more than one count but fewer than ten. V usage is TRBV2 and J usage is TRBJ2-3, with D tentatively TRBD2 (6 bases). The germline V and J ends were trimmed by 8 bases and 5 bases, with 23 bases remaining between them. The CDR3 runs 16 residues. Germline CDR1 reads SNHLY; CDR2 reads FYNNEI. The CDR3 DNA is TGTGCCAGCGCCCCCACCCCGGCGGGGTTGGGAGATACGCAGTATTTT. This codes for CASAPTPAGLGDTQYF.

The CDR3 DNA reads as TGTGCCACCACCACGACAGCTCTCTCTGGAAACACCATATATTTT. Translating gives CATTTTALSGNTIYF. This chain links TRBV24-1 with TRBJ1-3; D is possibly TRBD1 (5 bases). CDR1 KGHDR and CDR2 SFDVKD come from the germline V gene. The CDR3 runs to 15 residues. V lost 8 bases to trimming and J lost 0 bases, with 13 bases between them.

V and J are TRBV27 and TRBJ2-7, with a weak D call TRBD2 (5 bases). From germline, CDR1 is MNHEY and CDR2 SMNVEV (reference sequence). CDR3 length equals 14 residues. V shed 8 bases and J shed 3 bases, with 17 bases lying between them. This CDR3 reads CASRRPGGLYEQYF. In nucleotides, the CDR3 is TGTGCCAGCCGACGCCCCGGCGGACTCTACGAGCAGTACTTC.

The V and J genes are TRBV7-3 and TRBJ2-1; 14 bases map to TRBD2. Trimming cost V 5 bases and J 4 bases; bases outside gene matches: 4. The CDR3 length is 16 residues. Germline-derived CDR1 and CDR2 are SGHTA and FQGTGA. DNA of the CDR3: TGTGCCAGCAGCCCCCGACTAGCGGGGGGGTACAATGAGCAGTTCTTC. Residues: CASSPRLAGGYNEQFF.

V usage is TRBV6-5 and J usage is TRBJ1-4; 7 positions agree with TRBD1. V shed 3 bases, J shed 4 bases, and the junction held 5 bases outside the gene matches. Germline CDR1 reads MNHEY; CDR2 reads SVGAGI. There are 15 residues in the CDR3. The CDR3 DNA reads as TGTGCCAGCAGTTATTTGGGACAGAATAATGAAAAACTGTTTTTT. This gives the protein CASSYLGQNNEKLFF.

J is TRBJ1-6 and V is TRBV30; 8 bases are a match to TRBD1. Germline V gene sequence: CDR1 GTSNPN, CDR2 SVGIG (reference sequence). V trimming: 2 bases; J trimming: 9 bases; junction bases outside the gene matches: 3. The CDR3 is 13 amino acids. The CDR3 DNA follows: TGTGCCTGGAGTAGCGGACAGGGTTCACCCCTCCACTTT. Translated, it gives CAWSSGQGSPLHF.

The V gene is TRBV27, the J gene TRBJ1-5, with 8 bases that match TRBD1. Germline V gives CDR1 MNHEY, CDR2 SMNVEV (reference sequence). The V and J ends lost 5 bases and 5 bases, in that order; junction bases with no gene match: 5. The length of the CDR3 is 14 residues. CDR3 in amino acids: CASSPQGGHQPQHF. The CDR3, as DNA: TGTGCCAGCAGTCCACAGGGGGGTCATCAGCCCCAGCATTTT.

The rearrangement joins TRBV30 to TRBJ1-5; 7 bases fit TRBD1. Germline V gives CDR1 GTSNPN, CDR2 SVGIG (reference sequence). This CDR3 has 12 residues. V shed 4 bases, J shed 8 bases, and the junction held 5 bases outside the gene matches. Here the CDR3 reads CAWNRGVEPQHF. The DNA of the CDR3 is TGTGCCTGGAACAGGGGTGTGGAGCCCCAGCATTTT.

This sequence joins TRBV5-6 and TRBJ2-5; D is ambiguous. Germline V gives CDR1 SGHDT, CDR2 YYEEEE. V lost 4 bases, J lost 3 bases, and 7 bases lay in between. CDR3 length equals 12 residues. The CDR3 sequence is CASSPEKETQYF. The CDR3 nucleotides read TGTGCCAGCAGCCCGGAGAAAGAGACCCAGTACTTC.

The CDR3 coding sequence is TGTGCCAGCAGTTCGGACAGGGACACTGAAGCTTTCTTT. Amino acids: CASSSDRDTEAFF. The chain uses TRBV2 and TRBJ1-1; 8 bases agree with TRBD1. The germline gives CDR1 SNHLY, CDR2 FYNNEI. After removal of 5 bases from V and 3 bases from J, the junction contained 2 bases not matched to a gene. The CDR3 spans 13 residues.

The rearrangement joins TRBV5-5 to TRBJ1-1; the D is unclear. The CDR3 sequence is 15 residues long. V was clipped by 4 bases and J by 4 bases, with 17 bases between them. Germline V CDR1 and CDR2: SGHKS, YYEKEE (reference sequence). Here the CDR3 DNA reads TGTGCCAGCAGCCCGTGGGCAGGTAGTAGCACTGAAGCTTTCTTT. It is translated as CASSPWAGSSTEAFF.